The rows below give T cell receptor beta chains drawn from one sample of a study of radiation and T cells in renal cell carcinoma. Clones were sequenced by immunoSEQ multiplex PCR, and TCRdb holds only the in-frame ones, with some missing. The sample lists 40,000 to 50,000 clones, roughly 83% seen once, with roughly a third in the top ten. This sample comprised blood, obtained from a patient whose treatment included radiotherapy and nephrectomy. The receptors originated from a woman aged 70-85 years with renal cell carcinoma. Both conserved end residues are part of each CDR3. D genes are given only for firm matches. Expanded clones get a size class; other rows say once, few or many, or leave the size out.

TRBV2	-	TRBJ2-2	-	TGTGCCAGCAATCCTTTAGCCACCGGGGAGCTGTTTTTT	CASNPLATGELFF
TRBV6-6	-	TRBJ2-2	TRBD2	TGTGCCAGCCGACTAGCGGGAACCGGGGAGCTGTTTTTT	CASRLAGTGELFF
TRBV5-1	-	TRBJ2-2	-	TGCGCCAGCAGCCCACCCCGCAGGGACACCGGGGAGCTGTTTTTT	CASSPPRRDTGELFF
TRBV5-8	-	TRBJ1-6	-	TGTGCCAGCATCTACCGGGGGGGAAATTCACCCCTCCACTTT	CASIYRGGNSPLHF
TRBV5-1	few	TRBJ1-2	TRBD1	TGCGCCAGCAGCTTGGATCAGGGGGACGGCTACACCTTC	CASSLDQGDGYTF
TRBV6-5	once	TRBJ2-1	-	TGTGCCAGCAGTTACTCACTAGCCGACGATGAGCAGTTCTTC	CASSYSLADDEQFF
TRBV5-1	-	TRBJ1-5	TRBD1	TGCGCCAGCAGCCTGACAGGGAAAGAGCCCCAGCATTTT	CASSLTGKEPQHF
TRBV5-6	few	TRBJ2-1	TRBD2	TGTGCCAGCAGAGAGCGGGGGGCTGGGAATGAGCAGTTCTTC	CASRERGAGNEQFF
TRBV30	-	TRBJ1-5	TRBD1	TGTGCCTGGACAGGGGGCCCCAATCAGCCCCAGCATTTT	CAWTGGPNQPQHF
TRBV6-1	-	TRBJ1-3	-	TGTGCCAGCACCGGCGCGGTCTCTGGAAACACCATATATTTT	CASTGAVSGNTIYF
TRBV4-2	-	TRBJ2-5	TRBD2	TGTGCCAGCAGCCAAGCGGGCAGCGGGGCGGGAGGCCAAGAGACCCAGTACTTC	CASSQAGSGAGGQETQYF
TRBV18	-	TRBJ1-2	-	TGTGCCAGCTCACAGGACACGGCTCACTATGGCTACACCTTC	CASSQDTAHYGYTF
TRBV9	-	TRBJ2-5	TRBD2	TGTGCCAGCAGCGAGACTAGCGGGAGAGAAGGAAGGGAGACCCAGTACTTC	CASSETSGREGRETQYF
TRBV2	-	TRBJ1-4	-	TGTGCCAGCAGCGTGACAAAACTGTTTTTT	CASSVTKLFF
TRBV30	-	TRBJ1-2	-	TGTGCCTGGAGTCGGGGGGGCGGCTATGGCTACACCTTC	CAWSRGGGYGYTF
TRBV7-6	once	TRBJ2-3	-	TGTGCCAGCAGCTTAGAGACGGCCCTCAACTGGGATACGCAGTATTTT	CASSLETALNWDTQYF
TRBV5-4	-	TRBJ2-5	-	TGTGCCAGCAGCTTTACCGGGGAAGAGACCCAGTACTTC	CASSFTGEETQYF
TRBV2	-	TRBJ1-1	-	TGTGCCAGCAGTGTGGTCAGTCGGGACACTGAAGCTTTCTTT	CASSVVSRDTEAFF
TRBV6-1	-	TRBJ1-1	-	TGTGCCAGCAGTGACCGGTGGAAGAACACTGAAGCTTTCTTT	CASSDRWKNTEAFF
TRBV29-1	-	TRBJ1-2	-	TGCAGCGTACTTCCTCACGGACGCAGAGACTATGGCTACACCTTC	CSVLPHGRRDYGYTF
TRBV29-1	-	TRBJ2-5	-	TGCAGCGTTGAAAAAGGCAGCCAAGAGACCCAGTACTTC	CSVEKGSQETQYF
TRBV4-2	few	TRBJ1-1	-	TGTGCCAGCAGCCACGGCGATAACACTGAAGCTTTCTTT	CASSHGDNTEAFF
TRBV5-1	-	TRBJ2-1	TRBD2	TGCGCCAGCAGCCCCTTGGGGGGGGAGAATGAGCAGTTCTTC	CASSPLGGENEQFF
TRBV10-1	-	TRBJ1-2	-	TGCGCCAGCAGCGCCTCTGGAAGCTATGGCTACACCTTC	CASSASGSYGYTF
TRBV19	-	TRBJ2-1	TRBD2	TGTGCCAGTGAAGAAGCGGGGGACAATGAGCAGTTCTTC	CASEEAGDNEQFF
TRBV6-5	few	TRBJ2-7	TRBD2	TGTGCCATCAGTTCATATAGCGGGGGGGCCCACGAGCAGTACTTC	CAISSYSGGAHEQYF
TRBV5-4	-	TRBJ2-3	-	TGTGCCAGCAGCTTGACGAGGAGCACAGATACGCAGTATTTT	CASSLTRSTDTQYF
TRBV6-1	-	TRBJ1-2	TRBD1	TGTGCCAGCAGTGTACAGGGGGACCTCTATGGCTACACCTTC	CASSVQGDLYGYTF
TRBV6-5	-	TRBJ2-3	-	TGTGCCAGCACAAGAGGGGACCACCCGGCAGATACGCAGTATTTT	CASTRGDHPADTQYF
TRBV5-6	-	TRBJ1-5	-	TGTGCCAGCAGCTTTAAGGGCAGTAGCAATCAGCCCCAGCATTTT	CASSFKGSSNQPQHF
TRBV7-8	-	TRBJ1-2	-	TGTGCCAGCAGCTTGAATACAGGACTCGGAGGCTATGGCTACACCTTC	CASSLNTGLGGYGYTF
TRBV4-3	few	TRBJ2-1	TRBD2	TGCGCCAGCAGCCAAGCAGGACTAGCGGGAGAGCAGTTCTTC	CASSQAGLAGEQFF
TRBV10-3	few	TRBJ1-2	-	TGTGCCATCAGTGGATTGGGGGCTGGTGGCTACACCTTC	CAISGLGAGGYTF
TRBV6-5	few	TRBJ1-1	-	TGTGCCAGCAGTTACACCGGAGCAGGCACTGAAGCTTTCTTT	CASSYTGAGTEAFF
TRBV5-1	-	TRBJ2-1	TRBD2	TGCGCCAGCAGCTGGGGGACTACCCCGAGCTCCTACAATGAGCAGTTCTTC	CASSWGTTPSSYNEQFF
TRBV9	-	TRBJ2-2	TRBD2	TGTGCCAGCAGCGTAGGTAGCGGGGGCAGCACCGGGGAGCTGTTTTTT	CASSVGSGGSTGELFF
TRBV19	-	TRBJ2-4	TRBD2	TGTGCCAGTAGTCCGGGGGGGCGAGCCAAAAACATTCAGTACTTC	CASSPGGRAKNIQYF
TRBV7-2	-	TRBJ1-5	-	TGTGCCAGCAGCACCGGCCGGGACCAGCATTTT	CASSTGRDQHF
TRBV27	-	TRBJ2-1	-	TGTGCCAGCAGTCTGGGACTTGCCCAATTATCCTACAATGAGCAGTTCTTC	CASSLGLAQLSYNEQFF
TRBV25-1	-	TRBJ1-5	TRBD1	TGTGCCAGCAGTGCCGATGACAGGGACTTCCAGCCCCAGCATTTT	CASSADDRDFQPQHF
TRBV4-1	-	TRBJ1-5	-	TGCGCCAGCAGCCCCAGGGTTAGCAATCAGCCCCAGCATTTT	CASSPRVSNQPQHF
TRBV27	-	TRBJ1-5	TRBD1	TGTGCCAGCAGTCCCCGACAGGGGATTATGCCCCAGCATTTT	CASSPRQGIMPQHF
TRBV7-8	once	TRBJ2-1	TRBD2	TGTGCCAGCAGCTCGGGAGGGAGCTCCTACAATGAGCAGTTCTTC	CASSSGGSSYNEQFF
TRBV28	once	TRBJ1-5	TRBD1	TGTGCCAGCAGAGAGACAGGGATGCTTCAGCCCCAGCATTTT	CASRETGMLQPQHF
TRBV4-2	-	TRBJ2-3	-	TGTGCCAGCAGCCAAGAACTAGATACGCAGTATTTT	CASSQELDTQYF
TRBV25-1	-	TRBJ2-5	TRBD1	TGTGCCAGCAGTGGACAGGGGGCTGGCGAGACCCAGTACTTC	CASSGQGAGETQYF